Below are 27 T cell receptor beta chains sequenced from a single sample in a study of regulatory T cells in long-lasting Graves disease. Time point noted: newly diagnosed GD, antithyroid drugs for less than 3 months. From PBMCs, RNA was extracted and then used to make the TCR library. The authors built TCR beta libraries using iRepertoire HTBI primers and Arm-PCR of CDR3 regions. TCRdb reprocessed the multiplex PCR reads via MiXCR and lists one record per CDR3 protein. The data contain roughly 420,000 distinct CDR3 sequences, about 14% of them seen just once; the ten biggest clones take up about a fifth. The sequencing here drew on peripheral blood mononuclear cells (PBMCs), taken at new diagnosis, from a patient treated with antithyroid drugs. Every receptor here comes from a female donor with Graves disease.

This clonotype has a count of ten or more. This sequence joins TRBV9 and TRBJ2-2, with TRBD1 as a possible D gene (5 bases). There are 17 residues in the CDR3. Trimming cost V 3 bases and J 6 bases, with 21 bases left between them. CDR1 and CDR2 from the germline V gene are SGDLS and YYNGEE. CDR3 sequence: CASSETRTLGSPGELFF. CDR3 in DNA: TGTGCCAGCAGCGAGACACGGACACTTGGATCACCCGGGGAGCTGTTTTTT.

V gene TRBV30 combines with J gene TRBJ2-1; unclear D gene. The CDR3 covers 15 residues. Germline lookup yields CDR1 GTSNPN and CDR2 SVGIG (reference sequence). The V and J ends lost 2 bases and 0 bases respectively, with 11 bases between them. The CDR3, as DNA: TGTGCCTGGAGTTCGTGGGTTAGCTCCTACAATGAGCAGTTCTTC. Translating it yields CAWSSWVSSYNEQFF.

As for this clonotype: A much larger clone differs by one base, so this may be a read error. The gene calls are TRBV27 and TRBJ2-1; D possibly matches TRBD1 or TRBD2 (6 bases each). Germline assignment: CDR1 MNHEY and CDR2 SMNVEV (reference sequence). The CDR3 consists of 14 residues. The CDR3: CAGSFGGHNNEQFF. The CDR3 coding sequence is TGTGCCGGCAGTTTCGGGGGACACAACAATGAGCAGTTCTTC.

This clonotype was seen ten or more times. This chain connects TRBV10-3 to TRBJ1-4; 7 nucleotides match TRBD1. V lost 3 bases, J lost 4 bases, and 5 bases stayed unmatched. The V gene's germline CDR1 is ENHRY and CDR2 SYGVKD. This CDR3 spans 15 amino acids. CDR3 in amino acids: CAISDLGGGNEKLFF. The CDR3 nucleotides read TGTGCCATCAGTGACCTAGGGGGCGGTAATGAAAAACTGTTTTTT.

In its sample, this clonotype was seen many times. The chain has TRBV27 and TRBJ2-7, with D tentatively TRBD2 (5 bases). Germline V gene lookup returns CDR1 MNHEY and CDR2 SMNVEV (reference sequence). The CDR3 runs 16 residues. The ends were cut back, 2 bases at V and 3 bases at J, with 17 bases in the middle. Here the CDR3 reads CASSLGGLTPFYEQYF. In DNA form, the CDR3 reads TGTGCCAGCAGTTTAGGAGGCCTCACCCCATTCTACGAGCAGTACTTC.

The table lists this clonotype with many counts. CDR3 sequence: CSARVTGGSYEQYF. CDR3 sequence (DNA): TGCAGTGCTAGAGTCACGGGGGGTTCCTACGAGCAGTACTTC. The chain uses TRBV20-1 and TRBJ2-7, with 7 bases matching TRBD2. The CDR3 sequence is 14 residues long. From germline, CDR1 is DFQATT and CDR2 SNEGSKA (reference sequence). J lost 1 base, V lost 1 base, and 4 bases had no gene match.

As for this clonotype: It is likely a read error: a sequence one base away is far more abundant. DNA of the CDR3: TGTGCCAGCAGCTCTAAGGGAGGGCTAGCTGGGGTGACGCAGTATTTT. This sequence encodes CASSSKGGLAGVTQYF. This rearrangement joins TRBV11-3 to TRBJ2-3; 7 nucleotides line up with TRBD2. V was clipped by 4 bases and J by 9 bases; unmatched bases: 16. The V gene's germline CDR1 is SGHNT and CDR2 YENEEA. This CDR3 is built from 16 residues.

This clonotype has at least ten counts. This CDR3 reads CASSGRLAGVHNEQFF. The CDR3 DNA sequence: TGTGCCAGCAGCGGTAGACTAGCGGGAGTCCACAATGAGCAGTTCTTC. The chain combines TRBV5-8 with TRBJ2-1; 12 nucleotides line up with TRBD2. The V gene end was trimmed by 4 bases and the J gene end by 5 bases; junction bases not matched to a gene: 7. This CDR3 has 16 amino acids. Germline V gene sequence: CDR1 SGHTS, CDR2 YDEGEE.

The table lists this clonotype with many counts. The J gene is TRBJ1-5, the V gene TRBV6-7; D is perhaps TRBD1 (5 bases). TRBV6-7 is marked as an open reading frame, function uncertain. V lost 2 bases and J 6 bases, leaving 20 bases between the germline ends. This CDR3 has 17 residues. As DNA, the CDR3 is TGTGCCAGCAGTTACCCTCTACATAGGGGAGAGTGTCAGCCCCAGCATTTT. Encoded protein: CASSYPLHRGECQPQHF.

This clonotype has ten or more counts. The chain links TRBV28 to TRBJ1-1; D call uncertain. Trimming shortened V by 8 bases and J by 4 bases, and 5 bases separated the two germline ends. The CDR3 has 10 residues. Germline V gene sequence: CDR1 MDHEN, CDR2 SYDVKM. In nucleotides, the CDR3 is TGTGCCAGCTTCTCCACTGAAGCTTTCTTT. Translation: CASFSTEAFF.

This clonotype was detected ten times or more. The chain couples TRBV3-1 to TRBJ1-1; D is possibly TRBD1 (5 bases). The CDR3 runs to 15 residues. CDR1 and CDR2 (germline): LGHDT, YNNKEL (reference sequence). V lost 7 bases, J lost 0 bases, and 15 bases lay in between. The CDR3, as DNA: TGTGCCAGCATCGGGGGGAGTCATATGAACACTGAAGCTTTCTTT. It specifies CASIGGSHMNTEAFF.

The sample holds many counts of this clonotype. V is TRBV6-5 and J is TRBJ1-2; D not resolved. This CDR3 has 14 residues. V lost 2 bases and J lost 2, with 9 bases in between. The V gene's germline CDR1 is MNHEY and CDR2 SVGAGI. The CDR3 loop reads CASSYLASNYGYTF. CDR3 in DNA: TGTGCCAGCAGTTACCTAGCATCCAACTATGGCTACACCTTC.

In this sample, this clonotype turned up many times. This chain joins TRBV29-1 and TRBJ1-2; no clear D gene. Trimming removed 3 bases from V and 1 base from J, with 15 bases in between. Germline loops: CDR1 SQVTM, CDR2 ANQGSEA. The CDR3 length is 15 residues. CDR3 protein: CSVDPGVAVNYGYTF. The CDR3 DNA follows: TGCAGCGTTGATCCAGGCGTGGCAGTTAACTATGGCTACACCTTC.

In its sample, this clonotype was seen many times. J is TRBJ2-1 and V is TRBV20-1; tentatively, D is TRBD2 (5 bases). From germline, CDR1 is DFQATT and CDR2 SNEGSKA (reference sequence). V was clipped by 6 bases and J by 0 bases, with 18 bases between them. The CDR3 is 16 amino acids. As DNA, the CDR3 is TGCAGTGCCCCGGACGGGATGTACAACTCCTACAATGAGCAGTTCTTC. Translated: CSAPDGMYNSYNEQFF.

This clonotype was detected a few times. V gene TRBV20-1 combines with J gene TRBJ2-4; 9 nucleotides match TRBD2. V was pared by 7 bases and J by 1 base, with 14 bases of the junction left unmatched. CDR1 DFQATT and CDR2 SNEGSKA come from the germline V gene (reference sequence). The CDR3 has 17 residues. The CDR3 here is CSVNPSGDVGAKNIQYF. The CDR3 DNA sequence: TGCAGTGTTAATCCTAGCGGGGACGTCGGGGCCAAAAACATTCAGTACTTC.

The chain employs TRBV5-4 and TRBJ1-2; possible D gene TRBD1, 6 bases. Germline CDR1 and CDR2: SGHNT and YYREEE (reference sequence). The V gene lost 0 bases and the J gene lost 5 bases, with 17 bases spanning the gap. This CDR3 has 16 amino acids. The chain's CDR3 is CASSLEVRTAFYGYTF. For the CDR3, the DNA is TGTGCCAGCAGCTTGGAGGTCCGGACAGCTTTTTATGGCTACACCTTC.

The CDR3 DNA reads TGTGCCAGCAGCCAAGGGGGGCTTCTTTATGAGCAGTTCTTC. Amino acids: CASSQGGLLYEQFF. This rearrangement joins TRBV3-1 to TRBJ2-1; tentative D call: TRBD1 (6 bases). The CDR3 sequence is 14 residues long. V was trimmed by 1 base and J by 8 bases, leaving 12 bases between them. Germline V gives CDR1 LGHDT, CDR2 YNNKEL (reference sequence).

This clonotype was found many times. The J gene is TRBJ2-3, the V gene TRBV9; D might be TRBD1 (5 bases). The germline V gene encodes CDR1 SGDLS and CDR2 YYNGEE. The V end was cut by 4 bases, the J end by 6 bases, with 18 bases between. The CDR3 is 15 amino acids. In DNA, the CDR3 is TGTGCCAGCAGCCCATACACAGGAGCCGTGGATACGCAGTATTTT. Translated, it gives CASSPYTGAVDTQYF. The full variable domain, with the rest looked up from reference TRBV9 and TRBJ2-3, is DSGVTQTPKHLITATGQRVTLRCSPRSGDLSVYWYQQSLDQGLQFLIQYYNGEERAKGNILERFSAQQFPDLHSELNLSSLELGDSALYFCASSPYTGAVDTQYFGPGTRLTVL.

This rearrangement joins TRBV6-5 to TRBJ2-7, with 10 bases fitting TRBD2. This CDR3 contains 15 residues. The V gene's germline CDR1 is MNHEY and CDR2 SVGAGI. With V trimmed by 2 bases and J by 6 bases, 7 bases remained unmatched. The CDR3 is CASSYERGGVGEQYF. Written as DNA, the CDR3 is TGTGCCAGCAGTTACGAGCGGGGGGGCGTTGGCGAGCAGTACTTC.

This clonotype appeared many times. The gene calls are TRBV6-2 or TRBV6-3 and TRBJ2-2; TRBD2 might be the D (5 bases). This CDR3 is built from 13 residues. Per the germline V gene, CDR1 is MNHEY and CDR2 is SVGEGT. Trimming removed 8 bases at V and 0 bases at J, with 7 bases between. The CDR3 DNA sequence: TGTGCCAGCGGGAGTACGAACACCGGGGAGCTGTTTTTT. Encoded protein: CASGSTNTGELFF.

This clonotype was seen ten or more times. V gene TRBV7-9 combines with J gene TRBJ2-1; 11 nucleotides match TRBD2. The CDR3 runs 18 residues. Trimming removed 1 base from V and 6 bases from J; junction bases left unmatched: 11. Germline-derived CDR1 and CDR2 are SEHNR and FQNEAQ (reference sequence). The CDR3 protein is CASSLGTPGLAGGNEQFF. CDR3 bases: TGTGCCAGCAGCTTAGGGACACCGGGCCTAGCGGGAGGCAATGAGCAGTTCTTC.

V usage is TRBV18 and J usage is TRBJ2-7, with D unresolved. The CDR3 extends over 14 amino acids. V dropped 4 bases and J dropped 3 bases, with 13 bases sitting between them. Germline V lookup: CDR1 KGHSH, CDR2 LQKENI. In DNA, the CDR3 is TGTGCCAGCTCACAGGCCGGGCGACGCTACGAGCAGTACTTC. This gives the protein CASSQAGRRYEQYF.

This clonotype was detected many times. This sequence joins TRBV12-3 or TRBV12-4 and TRBJ1-4; 9 bases align to TRBD1. The CDR3 runs 16 residues. J lost 2 bases, V lost 5 bases, and 6 bases had no gene match. CDR3 loop: CASSPGTGSTNEKLFF. The CDR3 DNA sequence: TGTGCCAGCAGTCCCGGGACAGGGTCGACTAATGAAAAACTGTTTTTT.

The J gene is TRBJ2-3, the V gene TRBV28, with 9 bases aligning to TRBD1. The CDR3 runs 15 residues. The V gene's germline CDR1 is MDHEN and CDR2 SYDVKM. With V trimmed by 9 bases and J by 1 base, 8 bases remained unmatched. In DNA form, the CDR3 reads TGTGCCAGTAGTCGGGACAGGGTGGGCACAGATACGCAGTATTTT. Translation: CASSRDRVGTDTQYF.

This clonotype was recorded at least ten times. The rearrangement joins TRBV7-3 to TRBJ2-3, with D possibly matching TRBD2 (6 bases). Trimming removed 2 bases at V and 2 bases at J, with 11 bases between. CDR3 length: 15 residues. CDR1 SGHTA and CDR2 FQGTGA come from the germline V gene. For the CDR3, the DNA is TGTGCCAGCAGCTTATTCGGGGGAAACACAGATACGCAGTATTTT. Translation: CASSLFGGNTDTQYF.

Ten or more counts support this clonotype. The rearrangement links TRBV20-1 to TRBJ1-1, with D uncertain. V lost 1 base to trimming and J lost 11 bases, with 11 bases between them. The CDR3 has 11 residues. The germline V gene encodes CDR1 DFQATT and CDR2 SNEGSKA (reference sequence). The CDR3 region is CSARVRLAAFF. The CDR3 coding sequence is TGCAGTGCTAGAGTTCGCCTGGCGGCTTTCTTT.

This clonotype was recorded many times. V and J are TRBV4-1 and TRBJ1-5; 7 bases are shared with TRBD1. The CDR3 runs 15 residues. Looked up from germline, CDR1 is MGHRA and CDR2 is YSYEKL. The V gene end was trimmed by 4 bases and the J gene end by 1 base; junction bases not matched to a gene: 4. The CDR3 loop is CASSPRDSSNQPQHF. CDR3 sequence (DNA): TGCGCCAGCAGCCCCCGGGACAGCAGCAATCAGCCCCAGCATTTT.